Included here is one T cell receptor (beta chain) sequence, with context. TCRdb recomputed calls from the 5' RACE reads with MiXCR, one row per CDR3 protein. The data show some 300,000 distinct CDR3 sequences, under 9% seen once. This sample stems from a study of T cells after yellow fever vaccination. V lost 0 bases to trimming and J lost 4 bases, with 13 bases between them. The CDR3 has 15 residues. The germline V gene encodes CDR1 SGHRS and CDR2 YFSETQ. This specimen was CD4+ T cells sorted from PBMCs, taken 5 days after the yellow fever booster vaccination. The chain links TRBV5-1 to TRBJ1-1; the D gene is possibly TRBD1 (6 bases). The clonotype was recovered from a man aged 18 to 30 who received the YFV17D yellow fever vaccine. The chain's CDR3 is CASSLGARDITEAFF. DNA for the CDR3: TGCGCCAGCAGCTTGGGGGCCCGGGACATCACTGAAGCTTTCTTT.